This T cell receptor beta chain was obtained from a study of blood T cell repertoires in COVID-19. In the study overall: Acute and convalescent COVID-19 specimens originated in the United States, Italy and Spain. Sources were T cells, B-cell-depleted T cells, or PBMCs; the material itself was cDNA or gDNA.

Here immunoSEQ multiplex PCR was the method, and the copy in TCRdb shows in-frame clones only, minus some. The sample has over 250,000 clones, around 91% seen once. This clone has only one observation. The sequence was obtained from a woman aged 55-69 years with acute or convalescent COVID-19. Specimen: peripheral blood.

CDR3 region: CASSLAAAGGGTDTQYF. The DNA for the CDR3 is TGTGCCAGCAGCTTAGCGGCGGCAGGCGGGGGCACAGATACGCAGTATTTT. This chain links TRBV7-6 with TRBJ2-3; perhaps TRBD2 as D (6 bases). V gave up 0 bases and J gave up 1 base, with 14 bases separating them. Germline assignment: CDR1 SGHVS and CDR2 FNYEAQ. CDR3 size: 17 residues.